The next 21 T cell receptor beta chains were all read from a single sample in a study of blood T cells in healthy people across ages. With a J-beta primer mix and a sample-barcoded 5' primer, a second PCR ran about 7 to 11 cycles. TCRdb re-derived calls from the 5' RACE reads in MiXCR, one entry per CDR3 protein. The sample lists 1.5 million to 1.9 million distinct CDR3 sequences, roughly 43% occurring once. Input material: blood. The receptors shown here come from a woman aged 18 to 35 in good health.

This chain connects TRBV6-2 or TRBV6-3 to TRBJ2-3; D perhaps matches TRBD2 (5 bases). The CDR3 runs 15 residues. Trimming took off 8 bases at V and 5 bases at J, with 20 bases between the two ends. CDR1 is MNHEY and CDR2 is SVGEGT in the germline V gene. Here the CDR3 reads CASWESWERIDTQYF. CDR3 DNA sequence: TGTGCCAGCTGGGAGAGCTGGGAGAGAATAGATACGCAGTATTTT.

This clonotype was found a few times. The chain combines TRBV11-2 with TRBJ2-3, with TRBD2 identical over 9 bases. The CDR3 totals 15 residues. Germline V gene sequence: CDR1 SGHAT, CDR2 FQNNGV. J gave up 2 bases and V 8 bases, and 8 bases lay outside the gene matches. In DNA form, the CDR3 reads TGTGCCAGCTTGGGGCTAGCGGGGAACACAGATACGCAGTATTTT. Its protein product is CASLGLAGNTDTQYF.

The chain links TRBV20-1 to TRBJ1-2, with unresolved D. The V end lost 5 bases, the J end lost 5 bases, and 9 bases lay between the germline ends. Per germline, CDR1 DFQATT and CDR2 SNEGSKA (reference sequence). This CDR3 is 11 amino acids long. This CDR3 is CSAPVVYGYTF. The CDR3 DNA sequence: TGCAGTGCTCCCGTCGTTTATGGCTACACCTTC.

For this clonotype: At one end, the junction sequence differs from germline, possibly due to a read error. This chain uses TRBV7-2 with TRBJ1-6; D is possibly TRBD1 (5 bases). The germline CDR1 and CDR2 sequences are SGHTA and FQGNSA. This CDR3 comprises 15 residues. The CDR3 is CASSTPRERNSPPHF. CDR3 nucleotides: TGTGCCAGCAGCACACCCAGGGAGAGGAATTCACCCCCCCACTTT.

V usage is TRBV7-6 and J usage is TRBJ2-2; D is perhaps TRBD1 (5 bases). The CDR3 is made up of 18 amino acids. Between the trimmed V and J ends, which lost 0 bases and 2 bases, there was a span of 16 bases. In germline, CDR1 is SGHVS, CDR2 FNYEAQ. CDR3 nucleotide sequence: TGTGCCAGCAGCTTAGCCCCCAGGGCGGAACGTAACACCGGGGAGCTGTTTTTT. Its protein is CASSLAPRAERNTGELFF.

This chain joins TRBV12-3 or TRBV12-4 and TRBJ2-5; 9 bases agree with TRBD1. With the DNA end fitting TRBJ2-7 better, the J assignment may be wrong. The CDR3 runs to 14 residues. The CDR3 nucleotides are TGTGCCAGCAGTCTAACAGGGGGCATCGACGAGCAGTACTTC. It yields the protein CASSLTGGIDEQYF.

The chain recombines TRBV20-1 with TRBJ2-1; 9 bases are a match to TRBD2. Germline CDR1 is DFQATT and CDR2 is SNEGSKA (reference sequence). The CDR3 is 16 residues long. Losses at the gene ends were 5 bases for V and 2 bases for J; bases not matched to a gene: 10. The CDR3 protein is CSAHNSGRRTYNEQFF. CDR3 DNA: TGCAGTGCTCATAATAGCGGGAGAAGAACCTACAATGAGCAGTTCTTC.

This clonotype was seen a handful of times. The CDR3 loop is CSARDPSRTNEKLFF. The CDR3 DNA reads TGCAGTGCTAGAGATCCATCCAGGACTAATGAAAAACTGTTTTTT. This rearrangement joins TRBV20-1 to TRBJ1-4; D gene ambiguous. CDR1 is DFQATT, CDR2 SNEGSKA, per germline (reference sequence). V lost 0 bases to trimming and J lost 2 bases, with 10 bases between them. This CDR3 has 15 amino acids.

The rearrangement uses TRBV4-1 and TRBJ2-5, with a weak D call TRBD1 (6 bases). The CDR3 runs 15 residues. The germline V and J ends were trimmed by 2 bases and 5 bases, with 15 bases remaining between them. Germline CDR1 MGHRA, CDR2 YSYEKL. The CDR3 sequence: CASSQMWGQWETQYF. The CDR3 bases are TGCGCCAGCAGCCAAATGTGGGGGCAGTGGGAGACCCAGTACTTC.

This CDR3 reads CASSQGQFGNTIYF. Written as DNA, the CDR3 is TGCGCCAGCAGCCAAGGACAGTTCGGAAACACCATATATTTT. The chain is built from TRBV4-3 and TRBJ1-3; maybe TRBD1 (5 bases). Trimming removed 1 base at V and 4 bases at J, with 8 bases between. From germline, CDR1 is LGHNA and CDR2 YSLEER. This CDR3 has 14 residues.

The chain links TRBV18 to TRBJ2-3, with D possibly matching TRBD2 (6 bases). CDR1 and CDR2 from the germline V gene are KGHSH and LQKENI. The CDR3 has 15 residues. V dropped 1 base and J dropped 3 bases, with 11 bases sitting between them. The chain's CDR3 is CASSPQGRRTDTQYF. CDR3 DNA sequence: TGTGCCAGCTCACCACAGGGGAGGAGGACAGATACGCAGTATTTT.

This clonotype was detected only a few times. The V call is TRBV6-6, the J call TRBJ2-1; a weak D match, TRBD1 (5 bases). Germline lookup yields CDR1 MNHNY and CDR2 SVGAGI (reference sequence). The CDR3 runs to 14 residues. The ends were cut back, 10 bases at V and 0 bases at J, with 13 bases in the middle. CDR3 in DNA: TGTGCCACCCAGGGCCATAGCTCCTACAATGAGCAGTTCTTC. Translating it yields CATQGHSSYNEQFF.

This clonotype was observed at least ten times. The chain combines TRBV12-3 or TRBV12-4 with TRBJ2-7; D is unclear. Trimming cost V 4 bases and J 2 bases, with 6 bases left between them. The CDR3 length is 12 residues. The CDR3 region has the DNA TGTGCCAGCAGTTCCCCGGCCTACGAGCAGTACTTC. Translating it yields CASSSPAYEQYF.

J is TRBJ2-3 and V is TRBV5-1; no clear D. V was trimmed by 6 bases and J by 0 bases, leaving 14 bases between them. Germline CDR1 SGHRS, CDR2 YFSETQ. The CDR3 loop spans 15 amino acids. This CDR3 reads CASKVNTRSTDTQYF. The CDR3 DNA is TGCGCCAGCAAGGTGAACACAAGAAGCACAGATACGCAGTATTTT.

The table lists this clonotype with a few counts. The V and J genes are TRBV7-6 and TRBJ2-3; TRBD2 is a possible D gene (5 bases). The germline gives CDR1 SGHVS, CDR2 FNYEAQ. The V gene lost 0 bases and the J gene lost 5 bases, with 12 bases spanning the gap. The CDR3 spans 15 residues. CDR3 loop: CASSLAPSGLDTQYF. As DNA, the CDR3 is TGTGCCAGCAGCTTAGCGCCCAGCGGACTAGATACGCAGTATTTT.

The chain carries TRBV28 and TRBJ1-2; D is perhaps TRBD1 (6 bases). The CDR3 has 13 amino acids. Deletions cut 3 bases from V and 7 bases from J, with 12 bases between. From germline, CDR1 is MDHEN and CDR2 SYDVKM. Here the CDR3 reads CASSFRGLSGYTF. The CDR3 DNA is TGTGCCAGCAGTTTCAGGGGTCTGAGTGGCTACACCTTC.

The chain recombines TRBV29-1 with TRBJ2-1, with TRBD2 matching 10 bases. The ends lost 7 bases at V and 6 bases at J; junction bases unmatched: 9. Per the germline V gene, CDR1 is SQVTM and CDR2 is ANQGSEA. This CDR3 region has 14 residues. Here the CDR3 reads CSAIAGGQINEQFF. CDR3 nucleotide sequence: TGCAGCGCCATAGCGGGAGGTCAAATCAATGAGCAGTTCTTC.

This rearrangement joins TRBV27 to TRBJ1-2; 7 bases are shared with TRBD1. After removal of 2 bases from V and 1 base from J, the junction contained 7 bases not matched to a gene. CDR1 and CDR2 (germline): MNHEY, SMNVEV (reference sequence). The CDR3 sequence is 16 residues long. CDR3 region: CASSLTGRQGNYGYTF. DNA for the CDR3: TGTGCCAGCAGTTTAACTGGCAGACAGGGTAACTATGGCTACACCTTC.

The rearrangement links TRBV6-2 or TRBV6-3 to TRBJ2-1; D is perhaps TRBD2 (5 bases). CDR1 and CDR2 (germline): MNHEY, SVGEGT. This CDR3 spans 15 amino acids. The germline V and J ends were trimmed by 0 bases and 4 bases, with 10 bases remaining between them. The CDR3 region is CASSYSLAGYNEQFF. The DNA of the CDR3 is TGTGCCAGCAGTTACTCTCTAGCTGGGTACAATGAGCAGTTCTTC.

This chain joins TRBV27 and TRBJ2-7; D is tentatively TRBD1 or TRBD2 (5 bases each). Germline V gene sequence: CDR1 MNHEY, CDR2 SMNVEV (reference sequence). Deletions cut 5 bases from V and 9 bases from J, with 20 bases between. This CDR3 region has 14 residues. CDR3 DNA: TGTGCCAGCAGTCCGGATGGGGCAGGTCGGGGGCAGTACTTC. It codes for CASSPDGAGRGQYF.

This clonotype has at least ten counts. The genes are TRBV12-3 or TRBV12-4 and TRBJ2-5; D is ambiguous. With the DNA end fitting TRBJ2-7 better, the J assignment may be wrong. The CDR3 covers 12 residues. The CDR3 loop reads CASSLARNEQYF. In nucleotides, the CDR3 is TGTGCCAGCAGTTTAGCCAGGAACGAGCAGTACTTC.